This TCR beta chain was sequenced during a study of graft-versus-host responses after intestinal transplantation. Study results and caveats: Marrow from the recipient contained GvH clones, some of which had appeared first in ileum or blood.

A remark on this clone: The target antigen is unknown.

Assay used: immunoSEQ multiplex PCR; TCRdb lists only in-frame clones, some missing. Of 20,000 or so clones listed, more than 65% are singletons. Germline CDR1 and CDR2: MNHEY and SMNVEV (reference sequence). This CDR3 region has 13 residues. V was cut by 5 bases and J by 8 bases, with 15 bases left in between. Here the sequenced sample was PBMCs, taken 14 days after transplant. The source of this sequence is a human patient who received an intestinal transplant, so some T cells may come from the graft donor. The chain uses TRBV27 and TRBJ1-2; maybe TRBD1 (6 bases). In nucleotides, the CDR3 is TGTGCCAGCAGTCTCACAGGGAACGAAGGCTACACCTTC. Protein: CASSLTGNEGYTF.